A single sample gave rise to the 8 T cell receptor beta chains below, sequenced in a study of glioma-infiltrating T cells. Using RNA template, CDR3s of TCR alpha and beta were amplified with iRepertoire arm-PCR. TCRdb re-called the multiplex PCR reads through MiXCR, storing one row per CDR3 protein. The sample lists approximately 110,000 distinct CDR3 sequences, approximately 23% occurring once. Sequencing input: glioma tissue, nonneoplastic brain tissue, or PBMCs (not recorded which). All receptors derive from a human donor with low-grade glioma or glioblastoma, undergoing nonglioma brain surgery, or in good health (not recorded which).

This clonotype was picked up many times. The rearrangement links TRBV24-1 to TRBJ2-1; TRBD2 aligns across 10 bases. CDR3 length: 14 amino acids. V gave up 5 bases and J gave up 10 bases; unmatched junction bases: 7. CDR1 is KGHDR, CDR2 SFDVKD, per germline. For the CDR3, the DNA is TGTGCCACCAGTGCTTTAGCGGGAGGCTTCGAGCAGTTCTTC. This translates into CATSALAGGFEQFF.

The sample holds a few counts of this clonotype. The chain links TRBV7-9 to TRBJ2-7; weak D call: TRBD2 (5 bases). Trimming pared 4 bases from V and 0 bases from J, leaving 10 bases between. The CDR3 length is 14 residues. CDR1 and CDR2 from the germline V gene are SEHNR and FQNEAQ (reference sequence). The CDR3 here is CASSYRESSYEQYF. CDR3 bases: TGTGCCAGCAGCTACCGGGAAAGCTCCTACGAGCAGTACTTC.

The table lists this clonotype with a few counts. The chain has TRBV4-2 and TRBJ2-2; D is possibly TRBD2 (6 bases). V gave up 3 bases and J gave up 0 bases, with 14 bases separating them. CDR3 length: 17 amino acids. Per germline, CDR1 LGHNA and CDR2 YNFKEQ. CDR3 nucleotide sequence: TGTGCCAGCAGCCAGACTATAGCGGAACCGAACACCGGGGAGCTGTTTTTT. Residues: CASSQTIAEPNTGELFF.

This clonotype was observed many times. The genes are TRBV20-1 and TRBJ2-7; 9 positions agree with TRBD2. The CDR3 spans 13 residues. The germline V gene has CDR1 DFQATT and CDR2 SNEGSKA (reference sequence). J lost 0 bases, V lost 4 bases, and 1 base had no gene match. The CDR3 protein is CSAMTSGSYEQYF. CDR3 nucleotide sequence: TGCAGTGCTATGACTAGCGGCTCCTACGAGCAGTACTTC.

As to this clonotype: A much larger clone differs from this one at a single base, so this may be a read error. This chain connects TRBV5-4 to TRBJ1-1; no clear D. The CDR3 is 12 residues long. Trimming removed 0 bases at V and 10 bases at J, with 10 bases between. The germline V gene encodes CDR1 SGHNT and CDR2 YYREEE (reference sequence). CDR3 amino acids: CASSLVGCPAFF. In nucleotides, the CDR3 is TGTGCCAGCAGCTTGGTGGGTTGTCCAGCTTTCTTT.

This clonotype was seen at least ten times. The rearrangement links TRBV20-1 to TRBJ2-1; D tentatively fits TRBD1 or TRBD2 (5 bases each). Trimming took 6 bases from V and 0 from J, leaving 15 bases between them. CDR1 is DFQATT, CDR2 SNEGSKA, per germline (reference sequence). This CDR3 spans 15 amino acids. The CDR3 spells CSAFGTESSYNEQFF. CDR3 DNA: TGCAGTGCGTTCGGGACCGAAAGCTCCTACAATGAGCAGTTCTTC.

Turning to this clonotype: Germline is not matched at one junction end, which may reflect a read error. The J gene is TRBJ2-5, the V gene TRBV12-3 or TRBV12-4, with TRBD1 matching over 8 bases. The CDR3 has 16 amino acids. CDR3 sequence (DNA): TGTGCCAGCAGCCAAGCGTTATCAGGGGGCTTTGAGACCCGGTACTTC. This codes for CASSQALSGGFETRYF.

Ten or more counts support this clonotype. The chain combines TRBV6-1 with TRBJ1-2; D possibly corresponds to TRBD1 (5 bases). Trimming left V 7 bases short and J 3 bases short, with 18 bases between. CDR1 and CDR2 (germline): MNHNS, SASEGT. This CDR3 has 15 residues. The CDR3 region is CASKDGASGHYGYTF. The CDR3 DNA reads TGTGCCAGCAAGGACGGGGCGTCTGGGCACTATGGCTACACCTTC.